Below, 5 T cell receptor beta chains from the same sample are listed, as sequenced in a study of cytomegalovirus exposure and HLA in healthy donors. This PCR relied on a set of 60 Vbeta primers and 13 Jbeta primers. Measured with immunoSEQ multiplex PCR; TCRdb has only the in-frame clones, and not every one. The table records fewer than 140,000 clones, under 80% of them present only once. Sample: PBMCs. Receptor source: a woman aged 45-59 years in good health and CMV-seropositive.

This sequence joins TRBV2 and TRBJ1-1, with TRBD1 identical over 7 bases. V was clipped by 7 bases and J by 0 bases; unmatched bases: 2. CDR3 size: 13 residues. Germline-derived CDR1 and CDR2 are SNHLY and FYNNEI. The CDR3 reads CASNGQVNTEAFF. DNA of the CDR3: TGTGCCAGCAATGGACAGGTGAACACTGAAGCTTTCTTT.

This chain connects TRBV28 to TRBJ1-5; weak D call: TRBD1 (5 bases). Deletions cut 4 bases from V and 5 bases from J, with 15 bases between. This CDR3 is 15 amino acids long. Germline V CDR1 and CDR2: MDHEN, SYDVKM. CDR3 region: CASSSRGLVDQPQHF. In nucleotides, the CDR3 is TGTGCCAGCAGTTCAAGGGGTCTGGTAGATCAGCCCCAGCATTTT.

The rearrangement joins TRBV28 to TRBJ1-4, with TRBD1 as a possible D gene (5 bases). Germline lookup yields CDR1 MDHEN and CDR2 SYDVKM. The CDR3 covers 13 residues. Between the trimmed V and J ends, which lost 8 bases and 3 bases, there was a span of 10 bases. For the CDR3, the DNA is TGTGCCAGCCACGACAGACCTAATGAAAAACTGTTTTTT. Translated, it gives CASHDRPNEKLFF.

The chain uses TRBV5-1 and TRBJ2-7; 11 bases fit TRBD1. V was clipped by 8 bases and J by 3 bases; unmatched bases: 10. This CDR3 region has 15 residues. Germline CDR1 and CDR2: SGHRS and YFSETQ. The CDR3 protein is CASDTGTGGIYEQYF. Here the CDR3 DNA reads TGCGCCAGTGACACCGGGACAGGGGGAATCTACGAGCAGTACTTC.

V gene TRBV5-1 combines with J gene TRBJ1-1, with 8 bases lining up with TRBD1. The germline V gene encodes CDR1 SGHRS and CDR2 YFSETQ. The CDR3 has 14 amino acids. J gave up 0 bases and V 5 bases, and 3 bases lay outside the gene matches. The CDR3 nucleotides read TGCGCCAGCAGAAGGGACAGGATGAACACTGAAGCTTTCTTT. Its protein product is CASRRDRMNTEAFF.